This T cell receptor (beta chain) was observed in a study of T cell repertoires in cytomegalovirus infection (dated by TCRdb to between 2017 and 2020). At the level of the whole study: Peptide stimulations targeted recently identified HLA-C-restricted CMV epitopes, whose presentation resists viral immunomodulation, together with well-studied HLA-B-restricted epitopes. Because public TCR beta signatures pointed to carriage of CMV infection together with the matching HLA type, the HLA type of each donor mattered for the analysis. The study at large found these results: The ex vivo response was dominated by HLA-C-restricted CMV-specific TCR beta clonotypes, which also provided the single most frequent clonotype in two of eight donors. In both this cohort and an independent roughly 350-donor cohort, the cumulative frequency of public TCR beta family members distinguished carriers of CMV infection plus the relevant HLA type.

Reading the label with the study, this specimen's treatment or condition is: in vitro stimulation with specific CMV peptide epitopes to enrich CMV-specific T cells. Reading from cysteine to phenylalanine, the CDR3 counts 15 amino acids. Only the CDR3 part of the read is kept: 45 bases, read in frame from the first base. Clipping removes 5 bases from V and 5 bases from J, with 7 as the unmatched junction base count. Based on the germline V gene, the CDR1 and CDR2 sequences are SGHTA and FQGNSA. The table lists this clonotype with a few counts. The antigen it recognizes is unknown. No per-base quality is available; no much larger clone lies one base away. The sample was run on an Illumina HiSeq 1500. TCRdb cleaned the public reads at Q25 with fastp, built clones with MiXCR and kept in-frame beta chains. A single entry per CDR3 protein holds the most common genes and DNA from its merged rows. The sample yields 350,000 to 400,000 distinct CDR3 sequences; about 35% were counted once. The top ten hold approximately 13% of the sample.

This chain joins TRBV7-2 to TRBJ2-1, with TRBD2 identical over 9 junction bases. Sequences were derived from cultured PBMCs, sampled from culture after CMV antigen stimulation. The clonotype comes from a human donor in good health (CMV status not recorded). Some clones in this sample may be carry-over from other donors' samples. The nucleotides read TGTGCCAGCAGCCCGACTAGCGGCCCTCACAATGAGCAGTTCTTC. Its translation is CASSPTSGPHNEQFF.